This TCR beta chain was sequenced in a study of post-analysis software for immune sequencing data. Overall study: Relapsing-remitting, secondary progressive and progressive-relapsing multiple sclerosis courses were included. Whole-study findings and limits: A handful of TRBV segments were significantly more frequent in patients than in controls. TRBV5-6, TRBV5-1 and TRBV20-1 were among these segments. Versus controls, multiple sclerosis patients showed significantly lower diversity (normalized Chao1). Strong same-batch co-clustering of samples appeared with F measure clustering.

Notes on this clonotype: Antigen: not known.

This CDR3 has 13 amino acids. Trimming took 4 bases from V and 9 from J; bases not matched to a gene: 1. Included in the TCR beta cDNA libraries were unique molecular identifiers. The yield from roughly 1 to 10 million T cells was 500,000 or so cDNA molecules in total. TCRdb independently ran MiXCR on the PCR reads; one entry per CDR3 protein. Among 820,000 or so distinct CDR3 sequences, around 50% were seen once, and the ten largest hold 4.6%. The TCR originated in a girl aged 5-17 years with multiple sclerosis. Material for sequencing was blood. The J gene is TRBJ2-1, the V gene TRBV12-3 or TRBV12-4, with 12 bases that match TRBD2. DNA for the CDR3: TGTGCCAGCAGTTCGGGACTAGCGGGTGAGCAGTTCTTC. It is translated as CASSSGLAGEQFF.